A selection of T cell receptor beta chains follows, all from one sample in a study of neurological immune-mediated disorders. TCRdb called the 5' RACE reads again in MiXCR, with one record for every CDR3 protein. The table records about 79,000 distinct CDR3 sequences, 11% to 15% of them present only once. The sample taken for sequencing was PBMCs. These TCRs come from a woman aged 45 to 65 in good health. Each CDR3 is given with its conserved first and last residue. The D gene is left open where the match is weak. The size entry is marked missing in some rows and otherwise reads once, few, many or a size class.

V gene	J gene	clone size	D gene	CDR3 DNA	CDR3 protein
TRBV7-3	TRBJ1-2	many	NA	TGTGCCAGCAGCTCGCAGGGAAATGGCTACACCTTC	CASSSQGNGYTF
TRBV28	TRBJ2-7	many	TRBD1	TGTGCCAGCACTCCCGGGACAGGGAAGAGAAGAGGCGACTACGAGCAGTACTTC	CASTPGTGKRRGDYEQYF
TRBV5-4	TRBJ2-5	many	TRBD2	TGTGCCAGCAGCTTGCGTCTAGCGGAGCAAGAGACCCAGTACTTC	CASSLRLAEQETQYF
TRBV5-1	TRBJ1-2	many	NA	TGCGCCAGCAGCTTCGCAGGGAGAGACTATGGCTACACCTTC	CASSFAGRDYGYTF
TRBV24-1	TRBJ1-2	many	NA	TGTGCCACCAGTGATACTACAGGGCCGTACGGCTACACCTTC	CATSDTTGPYGYTF
TRBV6-6	TRBJ2-7	NA	NA	TGTGCCAGCAGTTACTCGATCCCTCGTACAGGGTCCTGCGAGCAGTACTTC	CASSYSIPRTGSCEQYF
TRBV5-1	TRBJ2-7	many	NA	TGCGCCAGCAGCTTGCTGACGGGGAGCTCCTACGAGCAGTACTTC	CASSLLTGSSYEQYF
TRBV18	TRBJ1-3	NA	TRBD1	TGTGCCAGCTCACCCCTTGGGACAGGGACTGGAAACACCATATATTTT	CASSPLGTGTGNTIYF
TRBV29-1	TRBJ2-1	NA	NA	TGCAGCGTCCTGGGGGGTATTTACAATGAGCAGTTCTTC	CSVLGGIYNEQFF
TRBV12-3/TRBV12-4	TRBJ1-5	many	NA	TGTGCCAGCACCCCCTCGGGGGGCAGGAGCAATCAGCCCCAGCATTTT	CASTPSGGRSNQPQHF
TRBV3-1	TRBJ2-5	NA	NA	TGTGCCAGCAGCCAGCCGTCCCGGATCCAAGAGACCCAGTACTTC	CASSQPSRIQETQYF
TRBV20-1	TRBJ2-5	many	TRBD1	TGCAGCGGCAGGGACAGTCTCCAAGAGACCCAGTACTTC	CSGRDSLQETQYF
TRBV3-1	TRBJ1-2	few	NA	TGTGCCAGCAGCCAAGATACAGGGACCTATGGCTACACCTTC	CASSQDTGTYGYTF
TRBV9	TRBJ2-1	many	TRBD2	TGTGCCAGCAGCGCGTATGGACTAGCCCAAATTGATGAGCAGTTCTTC	CASSAYGLAQIDEQFF
TRBV28	TRBJ1-1	many	NA	TGTGCCAGCAGTCTTGTAAGGGGGAGGTTTAACGCTGAAGCTTTCTTT	CASSLVRGRFNAEAFF
TRBV5-1	TRBJ2-7	many	TRBD1	TGCGCCAGCAGCTTGGACCGGGACAGGAGCTACGAGCAGTACTTC	CASSLDRDRSYEQYF
TRBV3-1	TRBJ1-2	many	TRBD1	TGTGCCAGCAGCCAAGATCTGACAGGGGGCGACTATGGCTACACCTTC	CASSQDLTGGDYGYTF
TRBV7-2	TRBJ2-2	NA	TRBD1	TGTGCCAGCAGCTTAGCCCAGGGGGCCGGGGAGCTGTTTTTT	CASSLAQGAGELFF
TRBV5-1	TRBJ2-1	few	TRBD2	TGCGCCAGCAGCTTGGAAGGACTAGCGGGGAGGGTGGTCTTC	CASSLEGLAGRVVF
TRBV3-1	TRBJ2-7	many	NA	TGTGCCAGCAGCCAGCCGGGGGAGCAGTACTTC	CASSQPGEQYF
TRBV19	TRBJ2-7	few	NA	TGTGCCAGTAGTATTGGTGGGCGCGAGCAGTACTTC	CASSIGGREQYF
TRBV18	TRBJ2-1	NA	NA	TGTGCCAGCTCACCGAGCTCTCTAGCGAGTTACTCCTACACTGAGCAGTTCTTC	CASSPSSLASYSYTEQFF
TRBV7-6	TRBJ1-3	many	NA	TGTGCCAGCAGCTTTGCAGGGAATCCCGCTGGAAACACCATATATTTT	CASSFAGNPAGNTIYF
TRBV29-1	TRBJ2-6	many	NA	TGCAGCGCGCGGGTCGGGGTCTCTGGGGCCAACGTCCTGACTTTC	CSARVGVSGANVLTF
TRBV20-1	TRBJ2-6	many	NA	TGCAGTGCCTGGCAAGGGGAGGATGGGGGTTCTGGGGCCAACGTCCTGACTTTC	CSAWQGEDGGSGANVLTF
TRBV9	TRBJ1-3	many	NA	TGTGCCAGCAGCGTAGATACGTCTCGGCTAACTGGAAACACCATATATTTT	CASSVDTSRLTGNTIYF
TRBV5-5	TRBJ2-3	many	NA	TGTGCCAGCAGCCGTGGGACTAGCACAGATACGCAGTATTTT	CASSRGTSTDTQYF
TRBV20-1	TRBJ1-2	many	NA	TGCAGTGCTAGAGAGGGTGCAGGCTATGGCTACACCTTC	CSAREGAGYGYTF
TRBV15	TRBJ1-2	many	NA	TGTGCCACCAGCAGAGATACTGCGGTCGGCTACACCTTC	CATSRDTAVGYTF
TRBV18	TRBJ2-7	few	NA	TGTGCCAGCTCACTGACAATTCAGATCGAGGCGAATGAGCAGTACTTC	CASSLTIQIEANEQYF
TRBV5-1	TRBJ1-6	many	TRBD1	TGCGCCAGCAGCTTCGGGGGACAGGGGAATTCACCCCTCCACTTT	CASSFGGQGNSPLHF
TRBV20-1	TRBJ2-4	many	NA	TGCAGTGCGGGCCGGGTCGACGGGAACATTCAGTACTTC	CSAGRVDGNIQYF
TRBV5-1	TRBJ2-5	many	NA	TGCGCCAGCAGTTCCGGGACTTCCCAAGAGACCCAGTACTTC	CASSSGTSQETQYF
TRBV12-3/TRBV12-4	TRBJ2-1	many	TRBD2	TGTGCCAGCTTAACTGGCGGGAGGGTAATCAATGAGCAGTTCTTC	CASLTGGRVINEQFF
TRBV29-1	TRBJ2-1	few	TRBD2	TGCAGCGCTACACCGGGACTAGTGTTTGAGCAGTTCTTC	CSATPGLVFEQFF
TRBV5-1	TRBJ1-5	many	NA	TGCGCCAGCAGCTTGTCTGGGCGCAATCAGCCCCAGCATTTT	CASSLSGRNQPQHF
TRBV27	TRBJ2-1	many	NA	TGTGCCAGCAGTCCCGGGACTCGAGGATACAATGAGCAGTTCTTC	CASSPGTRGYNEQFF
TRBV20-1	TRBJ1-1	many	TRBD1	TGCAGTGCCCCACAGGGGGCGGGGATGAACACTGAAGCTTTCTTT	CSAPQGAGMNTEAFF
TRBV20-1	TRBJ2-7	many	NA	TGCAGTGCTAGAGGGAACAGGGTCCACGAGCAGTACTTC	CSARGNRVHEQYF
TRBV10-3	TRBJ2-2	many	NA	TGTGCCGTAAGCCCTACAGGGTCCGGGGAGCTGTTTTTT	CAVSPTGSGELFF
TRBV20-1	TRBJ1-1	many	NA	TGCAGTGGACCGCACGGCACTGAAGCTTTCTTT	CSGPHGTEAFF
TRBV28	TRBJ2-7	many	TRBD1	TGTGCCAGCAGTTCGGGGCCGACAGGGGGCTACGAGCAGTACTTC	CASSSGPTGGYEQYF
TRBV28	TRBJ2-7	many	NA	TGTGCCAGCAGTTTAGGAGAGCTGGTAGGGACCATAACCTACGAGCAGTACTTC	CASSLGELVGTITYEQYF
TRBV12-3/TRBV12-4	TRBJ2-3	many	NA	TGTGCCAGCAGCTTTACAGATACGCAGTATTTT	CASSFTDTQYF
TRBV28	TRBJ1-1	many	NA	TGTGCCAGCATTCAAAGGGTAGGGGGTCAAGCCGAAGCTTTCTTT	CASIQRVGGQAEAFF
TRBV29-1	TRBJ2-5	many	NA	TGCAGCGGTAGAAGGGACCCAAAAGAGACCCAGTACTTC	CSGRRDPKETQYF
TRBV5-1	TRBJ1-4	many	NA	TGCGCCAGCAGCCCCGGGGACACTAATGAAAAACTGTTTTTT	CASSPGDTNEKLFF
TRBV19	TRBJ1-1	NA	NA	TGTGCCAGTAACGGTTGGGCTGAAGCTTTCTTT	CASNGWAEAFF
TRBV19	TRBJ2-2	once	NA	TGTGCCAGTAGGATAACAACCATCGGGGAGCTGTTTTTT	CASRITTIGELFF
TRBV20-1	TRBJ2-1	once	TRBD2	TGCAGTGCTAGAGCGGGGGGTGAGCAGTTCTTC	CSARAGGEQFF
TRBV5-1	TRBJ2-5	many	NA	TGCGCCAGCAGCTTGTCAACAGGCCAAGAGACCCAGTACTTC	CASSLSTGQETQYF
TRBV18	TRBJ2-3	NA	NA	TGTGCCAGCTCACCAAGGGTTCCAGATACGCAGTATTTT	CASSPRVPDTQYF
TRBV11-3	TRBJ2-1	many	NA	TGTGCCAGCAGCTTAGGAGCAGGGGACCTCAGCAATGAGCAGTTCTTC	CASSLGAGDLSNEQFF
TRBV15	TRBJ2-5	many	NA	TGTGCCACCAGCAGAGCTTACACAACCCAAGAGACCCAGTACTTC	CATSRAYTTQETQYF
TRBV7-8	TRBJ1-2	many	NA	TGTGCCAGCAGCTTAGCCCCAGCCATGCTGTATGGCTACACCTTC	CASSLAPAMLYGYTF
TRBV30	TRBJ2-5	NA	NA	TGTGCCTGGTCCACAAGTGAGACCCAGTACTTC	CAWSTSETQYF